The 15 T cell receptor beta chains presented below share a single source sample, sequenced in a study of T-cell reconstitution after alpha-beta-depleted transplantation in children. Preparation of the TCRbeta library was carried out with unique molecular identifiers. Using its own MiXCR run on the PCR reads, TCRdb lists one record per CDR3 protein. The data show 500,000 to 750,000 distinct CDR3 sequences, roughly 30% seen once. This specimen consisted of PBMCs, obtained before TCRalphabeta/CD19-depleted stem cell transplant. These receptor sequences come from a boy younger than two with Wiskott-Aldrich syndrome, due to receive a stem cell transplant.

This sequence joins TRBV20-1 and TRBJ2-5; TRBD2 is a possible D gene (7 bases). The CDR3 loop spans 13 amino acids. The ends were cut back, 4 bases at V and 0 bases at J, with 9 bases in the middle. Germline CDR1 reads DFQATT; CDR2 reads SNEGSKA (reference sequence). The DNA for the CDR3 is TGCAGTGCTAACGGGGGGCACCAAGAGACCCAGTACTTC. Its protein is CSANGGHQETQYF.

The J gene is TRBJ1-4, the V gene TRBV5-1; D unclear. The CDR3 is 14 amino acids. V lost 0 bases, J lost 4 bases, and 7 bases lay in between. Germline V gene data show CDR1 as SGHRS and CDR2 as YFSETQ. The CDR3 sequence is CASSLEQFNEKLFF. For the CDR3, the DNA is TGCGCCAGCAGCTTGGAACAGTTTAATGAAAAACTGTTTTTT.

The genes are TRBV7-8 and TRBJ1-6; no clear D gene. This CDR3 comprises 14 residues. V was shortened by 0 bases and J by 16 bases, with 16 bases between the two germline ends. Germline V gene sequence: CDR1 SGHVS, CDR2 FQNEAQ. Here the CDR3 reads CASSLAEGTGSLHF. As DNA, the CDR3 is TGTGCCAGCAGCTTAGCCGAGGGTACGGGGTCTCTCCACTTT.

This clonotype occurred a few times. The chain couples TRBV10-3 to TRBJ2-4; 7 bases are shared with TRBD2. The CDR3 has 15 residues. Per the germline V gene, CDR1 is ENHRY and CDR2 is SYGVKD. V gave up 3 bases and J gave up 0 bases; unmatched junction bases: 2. The CDR3: CAISDASGAKNIQYF. The DNA for the CDR3 is TGTGCCATCAGTGACGCTAGCGGAGCCAAAAACATTCAGTACTTC.

This chain uses TRBV29-1 with TRBJ2-1, with 7 positions matching TRBD2. J lost 5 bases, V lost 7 bases, and 8 bases had no gene match. CDR3 length equals 13 residues. The germline CDR1 and CDR2 sequences are SQVTM and ANQGSEA. CDR3 region: CSGVPSGNNEQFF. The CDR3 DNA sequence: TGCAGCGGAGTGCCTAGCGGCAACAATGAGCAGTTCTTC.

This clonotype has a handful of counts. The rearrangement uses TRBV12-3 or TRBV12-4 and TRBJ2-1, with 7 nucleotides matching TRBD1. The V and J ends lost 7 bases and 6 bases, in that order; junction bases with no gene match: 12. The CDR3 totals 15 residues. The DNA for the CDR3 is TGTGCCAGCACCAAAAACAGGGGAATTGGCAATGAGCAGTTCTTC. Translating it yields CASTKNRGIGNEQFF.

The chain is built from TRBV28 and TRBJ1-1; weak D call: TRBD1 (6 bases). The CDR3 loop spans 15 amino acids. Trimming removed 5 bases from V and 1 base from J, with 14 bases in between. Germline loops: CDR1 MDHEN, CDR2 SYDVKM. The CDR3 nucleotides read TGTGCCAGCAGTAACAGGGAGGGGAAGAACACTGAAGCTTTCTTT. This translates into CASSNREGKNTEAFF.

This clonotype was counted a few times. The V and J genes are TRBV5-5 and TRBJ2-3; TRBD1 is a possible D gene (6 bases). This CDR3 contains 14 residues. V dropped 3 bases and J dropped 5 bases, with 13 bases sitting between them. CDR1 is SGHKS, CDR2 YYEKEE, per germline (reference sequence). In nucleotides, the CDR3 is TGTGCCAGCAGCTCCCGACAGGCTATAGATACGCAGTATTTT. Encoded protein: CASSSRQAIDTQYF. The full variable domain, rest sourced from reference TRBV5-5 and TRBJ2-3, is DAGVTQSPTHLIKTRGQQVTLRCSPISGHKSVSWYQQVLGQGPQFIFQYYEKEERGRGNFPDRFSARQFPNYSSELNVNALLLGDSALYLCASSSRQAIDTQYFGPGTRLTVL.

The genes are TRBV28 and TRBJ2-4; D may match TRBD1 or TRBD2 (5 bases each). Germline CDR1 is MDHEN and CDR2 is SYDVKM. V lost 11 bases and J lost 2, with 13 bases in between. The CDR3 sequence is 13 residues long. The CDR3 loop is CAVGRGSKNIQYF. The DNA for the CDR3 is TGTGCCGTGGGACGTGGGTCCAAAAACATTCAGTACTTC.

This clonotype has just a few counts. In nucleotides, the CDR3 is TGTGCCAGCAGCGTAGACATAACGATGGGAACCAACACCGGGGAGCTGTTTTTT. It specifies CASSVDITMGTNTGELFF. The chain uses TRBV9 and TRBJ2-2, with no clear D. The ends were cut back, 0 bases at V and 2 bases at J, with 17 bases in the middle. The CDR3 length is 18 residues. The germline V gene has CDR1 SGDLS and CDR2 YYNGEE.

In this sample, this clonotype turned up once. The chain is built from TRBV5-1 and TRBJ2-1; 9 positions match TRBD2. The germline CDR1 and CDR2 sequences are SGHRS and YFSETQ. Trimming removed 2 bases from V and 1 base from J; junction bases left unmatched: 4. This CDR3 has 16 residues. The CDR3 is CASSLSGRLSYNEQFF. CDR3 nucleotides: TGCGCCAGCAGCTTAAGCGGGAGGTTGTCCTACAATGAGCAGTTCTTC.

This clonotype occurred a few times. The chain carries TRBV2 and TRBJ2-7; 8 nucleotides align to TRBD1. There are 13 residues in the CDR3. Germline V gives CDR1 SNHLY, CDR2 FYNNEI. Trimming removed 8 bases from V and 5 bases from J; junction bases left unmatched: 8. CDR3 sequence: CASHRGKTHEQYF. The CDR3 nucleotides read TGTGCCAGCCACAGGGGGAAAACCCACGAGCAGTACTTC. Together with reference TRBV2 and TRBJ2-7, the CDR3 gives the full variable domain: EPEVTQTPSHQVTQMGQEVILRCVPISNHLYFYWYRQILGQKVEFLVSFYNNEISEKSEIFDDQFSVERPDGSNFTLKIRSTKLEDSAMYFCASHRGKTHEQYFGPGTRLTVT.

The chain combines TRBV14 with TRBJ2-5, with no clear D. The CDR3 spans 14 residues. Germline CDR1 is SGHDN and CDR2 is FVKESK. Deletions cut 2 bases from V and 0 bases from J, with 7 bases between. The DNA for the CDR3 is TGTGCCAGCAGCCAATGGGCAAACCAAGAGACCCAGTACTTC. This codes for CASSQWANQETQYF.

This chain joins TRBV27 and TRBJ2-1, with 7 bases matching TRBD1. This CDR3 contains 15 residues. Germline lookup yields CDR1 MNHEY and CDR2 SMNVEV (reference sequence). J gave up 5 bases and V 1 base, and 5 bases lay outside the gene matches. In DNA form, the CDR3 reads TGTGCCAGCAGTTTATTAAGGGGGCGAGACAATGAGCAGTTCTTC. Its protein is CASSLLRGRDNEQFF.

The V call is TRBV29-1, the J call TRBJ2-1; D possibly corresponds to TRBD2 (6 bases). Germline V gene data show CDR1 as SQVTM and CDR2 as ANQGSEA. V was pared by 5 bases and J by 0 bases, with 17 bases between. This CDR3 spans 16 amino acids. Here the CDR3 DNA reads TGCAGCGTTAGTCCCTCAGGAGGGATCTCCTACAATGAGCAGTTCTTC. It yields the protein CSVSPSGGISYNEQFF.